This TCR beta chain was identified in a study of shared clonotypes between healthy human individuals. This was a deep-level run. Libraries were prepared by immunoSEQ multiplex PCR; TCRdb keeps only in-frame clonotypes and omits some of them. The sample contains about 1.9 million clones, just under 95% of which appear only once. V was trimmed by 3 bases and J by 2 bases, leaving 10 bases between them. The germline gives CDR1 LNHNV, CDR2 YYDKDF (reference sequence). The CDR3 spans 14 residues. Naive-designated CD8 cells lacked CD45RO, were positively enriched for CCR7, and omitted terminally differentiated effector memory CD45RA+ cells.

This clonotype was sampled from a man younger than 30 in good health. Some clones in this sample may be carry-over from other donors' samples. Sequencing input: naive CD8+ T cells from PBMCs. The chain uses TRBV15 and TRBJ1-2, with D uncertain. In DNA form, the CDR3 reads TGTGCCACCAGCAGCCCCCTGGGGAACTATGGCTACACCTTC. Translated: CATSSPLGNYGYTF.